This T cell receptor (beta chain) was recorded in a study of cytomegalovirus exposure and HLA in healthy donors. At the level of the study: Within the Caucasian-associated ancestry cluster were roughly 81% of the roughly 400 genotyped donors.

Both 60 Vbeta primers and 13 Jbeta primers went into the PCR. The protocol was immunoSEQ multiplex PCR, while the TCRdb copy is restricted to in-frame clones and leaves out a portion. The profile covers around 88,000 clones, with around 72% appearing a single time and about 1.7% taken by the ten largest. Study-wide results and caveats: Links to common viral pathogens appeared, in a later analysis, for several of the most significant clusters.

As to this clone: What it binds is not known. One end of the junction fails to match germline, which may point to a read error.

Source material: PBMCs. The receptor was derived from a male donor in good health and CMV-seronegative.

As DNA, the CDR3 is TGTGCTAGCAGTCAAGCCGGGACAGGGGCTCAAGAGACCCAGTACTTC. Its protein is CASSQAGTGAQETQYF. V and J are TRBV7-7 and TRBJ2-5; 10 bases match TRBD1. Germline CDR1 reads SSHAT; CDR2 reads FNYEAQ (reference sequence). The CDR3 covers 16 residues. Full variable domain (outside the CDR3, taken from reference TRBV7-7 and TRBJ2-5): GAGVSQSPRYKVTKRGQDVTLRCDPISSHATLYWYQQALGQGPEFLTYFNYEAQPDKSGLPSDRFSAERPEGSISTLTIQRTEQRDSAMYRCASSQAGTGAQETQYFGPGTRLLVL.